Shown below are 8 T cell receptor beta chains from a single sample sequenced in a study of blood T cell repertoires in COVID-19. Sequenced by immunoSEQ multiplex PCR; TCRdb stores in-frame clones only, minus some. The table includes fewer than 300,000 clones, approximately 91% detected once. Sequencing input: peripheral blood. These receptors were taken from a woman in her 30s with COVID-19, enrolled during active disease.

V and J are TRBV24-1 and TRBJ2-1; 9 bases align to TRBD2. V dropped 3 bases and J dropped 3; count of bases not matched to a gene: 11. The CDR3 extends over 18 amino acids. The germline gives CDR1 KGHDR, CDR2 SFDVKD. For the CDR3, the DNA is TGTGCCACCAGTGATCCCTCCAAACTAGCGGGTGGCTACAATGAGCAGTTCTTC. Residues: CATSDPSKLAGGYNEQFF.

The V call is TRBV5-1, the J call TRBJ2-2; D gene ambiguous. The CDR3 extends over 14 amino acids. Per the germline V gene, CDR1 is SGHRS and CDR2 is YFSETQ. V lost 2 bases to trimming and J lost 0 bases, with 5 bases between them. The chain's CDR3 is CASSFDTNTGELFF. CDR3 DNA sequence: TGCGCCAGCAGCTTCGACACGAACACCGGGGAGCTGTTTTTT.

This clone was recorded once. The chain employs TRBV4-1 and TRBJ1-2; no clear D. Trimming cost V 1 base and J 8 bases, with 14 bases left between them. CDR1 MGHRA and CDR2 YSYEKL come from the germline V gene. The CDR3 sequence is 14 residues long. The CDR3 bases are TGCGCCAGCAGCCAAGGGGTTTCAAGGGAGGGCTACACCTTC. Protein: CASSQGVSREGYTF.

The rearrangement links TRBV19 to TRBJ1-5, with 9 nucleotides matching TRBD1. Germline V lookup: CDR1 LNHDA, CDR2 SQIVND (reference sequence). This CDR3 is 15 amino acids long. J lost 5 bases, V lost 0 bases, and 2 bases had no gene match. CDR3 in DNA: TGTGCCAGTAGTATAGATGGGACAGGGTATCAGCCCCAGCATTTT. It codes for CASSIDGTGYQPQHF.

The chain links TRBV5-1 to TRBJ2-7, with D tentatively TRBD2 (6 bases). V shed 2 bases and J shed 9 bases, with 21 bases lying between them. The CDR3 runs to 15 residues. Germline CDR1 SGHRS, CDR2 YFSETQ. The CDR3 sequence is CASSLGARSTEGQYF. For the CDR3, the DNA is TGCGCCAGCAGCTTAGGGGCCCGTTCAACGGAGGGGCAGTACTTC.

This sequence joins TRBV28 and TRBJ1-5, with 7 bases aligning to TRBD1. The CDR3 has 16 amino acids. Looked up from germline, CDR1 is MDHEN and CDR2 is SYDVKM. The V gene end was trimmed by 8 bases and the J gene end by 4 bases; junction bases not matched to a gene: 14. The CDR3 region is CASCDRERAPNQPQHF. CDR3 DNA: TGTGCCAGCTGTGACAGGGAGAGGGCTCCGAATCAGCCCCAGCATTTT. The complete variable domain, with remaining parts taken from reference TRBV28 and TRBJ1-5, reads DVKVTQSSRYLVKRTGEKVFLECVQDMDHENMFWYRQDPGLGLRLIYFSYDVKMKEKGDIPEGYSVSREKKERFSLILESASTNQTSMYLCASCDRERAPNQPQHFGDGTRLSIL.

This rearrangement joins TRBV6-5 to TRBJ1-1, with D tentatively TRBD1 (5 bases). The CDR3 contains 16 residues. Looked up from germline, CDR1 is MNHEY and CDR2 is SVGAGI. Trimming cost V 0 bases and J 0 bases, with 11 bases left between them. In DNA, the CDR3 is TGTGCCAGCAGTTACTCGGAACAGGCGGTGAACACTGAAGCTTTCTTT. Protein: CASSYSEQAVNTEAFF.

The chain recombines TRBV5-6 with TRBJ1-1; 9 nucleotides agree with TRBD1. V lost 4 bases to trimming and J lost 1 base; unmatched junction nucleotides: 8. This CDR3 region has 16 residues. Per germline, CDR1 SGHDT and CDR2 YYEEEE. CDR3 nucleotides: TGTGCCAGCAGCGCGGACACAGGGGGCGAGAACACTGAAGCTTTCTTT. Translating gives CASSADTGGENTEAFF.